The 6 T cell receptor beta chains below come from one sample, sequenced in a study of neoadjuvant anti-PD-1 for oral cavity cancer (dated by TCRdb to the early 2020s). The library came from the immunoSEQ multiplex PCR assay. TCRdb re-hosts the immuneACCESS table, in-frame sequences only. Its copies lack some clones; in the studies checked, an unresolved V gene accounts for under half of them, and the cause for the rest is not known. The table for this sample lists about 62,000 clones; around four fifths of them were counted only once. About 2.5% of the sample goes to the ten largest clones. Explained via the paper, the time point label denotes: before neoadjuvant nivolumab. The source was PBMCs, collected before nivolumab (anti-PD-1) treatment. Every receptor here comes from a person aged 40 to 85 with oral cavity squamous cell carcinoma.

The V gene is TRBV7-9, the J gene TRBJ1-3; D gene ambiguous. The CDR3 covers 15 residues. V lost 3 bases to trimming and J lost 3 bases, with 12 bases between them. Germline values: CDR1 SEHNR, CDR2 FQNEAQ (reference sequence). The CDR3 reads CASSLRGRDGNTIYF. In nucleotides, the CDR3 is TGTGCCAGCAGCTTGAGAGGGAGGGATGGAAACACCATATATTTT.

CDR3 loop: CASSLTSGRSGANVLTF. The CDR3 nucleotides read TGTGCCAGCAGCTTAACGTCGGGACGCTCTGGGGCCAACGTCCTGACTTTC. V and J are TRBV7-3 and TRBJ2-6; D is perhaps TRBD1 or TRBD2 (5 bases each). CDR1 SGHTA and CDR2 FQGTGA come from the germline V gene. This CDR3 comprises 17 residues. Deletions cut 0 bases from V and 0 bases from J, with 9 bases between.

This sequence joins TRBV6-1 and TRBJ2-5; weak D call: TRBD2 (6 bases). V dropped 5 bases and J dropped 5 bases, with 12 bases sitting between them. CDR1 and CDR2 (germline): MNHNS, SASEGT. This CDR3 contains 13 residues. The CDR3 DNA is TGTGCCAGCAGTCTCGGACTAAGGGAGACCCAGTACTTC. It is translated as CASSLGLRETQYF.

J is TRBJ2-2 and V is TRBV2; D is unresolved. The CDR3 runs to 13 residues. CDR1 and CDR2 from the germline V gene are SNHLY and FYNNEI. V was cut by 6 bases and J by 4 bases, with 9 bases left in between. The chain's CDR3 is CASRREATGELFF. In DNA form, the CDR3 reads TGTGCCAGCAGGCGAGAGGCCACCGGGGAGCTGTTTTTT.

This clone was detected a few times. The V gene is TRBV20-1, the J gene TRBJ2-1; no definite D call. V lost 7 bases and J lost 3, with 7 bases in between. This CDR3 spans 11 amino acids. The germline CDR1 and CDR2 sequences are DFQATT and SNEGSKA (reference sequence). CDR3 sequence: CSGGDYNEQFF. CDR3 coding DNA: TGCAGTGGAGGAGACTACAATGAGCAGTTCTTC.

This chain's CDR3 is CASSPRRPFSGNTIYF. DNA for the CDR3: TGTGCCAGCAGCCCCCGGCGGCCTTTCTCTGGAAACACCATATATTTT. The chain couples TRBV7-8 to TRBJ1-3; D ambiguous. There are 16 residues in the CDR3. Looked up from germline, CDR1 is SGHVS and CDR2 is FQNEAQ. The V end was cut by 5 bases, the J end by 0 bases, with 14 bases between.